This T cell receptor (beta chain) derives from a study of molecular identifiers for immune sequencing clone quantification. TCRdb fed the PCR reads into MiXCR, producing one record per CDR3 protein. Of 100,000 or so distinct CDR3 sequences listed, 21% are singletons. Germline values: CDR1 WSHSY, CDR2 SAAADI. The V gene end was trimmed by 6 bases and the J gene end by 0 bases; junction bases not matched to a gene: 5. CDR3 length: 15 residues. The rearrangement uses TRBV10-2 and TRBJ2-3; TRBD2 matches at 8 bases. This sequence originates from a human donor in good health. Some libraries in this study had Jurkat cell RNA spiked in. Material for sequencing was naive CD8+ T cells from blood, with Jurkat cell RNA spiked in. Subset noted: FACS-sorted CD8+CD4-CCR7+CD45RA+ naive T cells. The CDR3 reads CASSLSGGSTDTQYF. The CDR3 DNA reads TGCGCCAGCAGCCTAAGCGGGGGCAGCACAGATACGCAGTATTTT.